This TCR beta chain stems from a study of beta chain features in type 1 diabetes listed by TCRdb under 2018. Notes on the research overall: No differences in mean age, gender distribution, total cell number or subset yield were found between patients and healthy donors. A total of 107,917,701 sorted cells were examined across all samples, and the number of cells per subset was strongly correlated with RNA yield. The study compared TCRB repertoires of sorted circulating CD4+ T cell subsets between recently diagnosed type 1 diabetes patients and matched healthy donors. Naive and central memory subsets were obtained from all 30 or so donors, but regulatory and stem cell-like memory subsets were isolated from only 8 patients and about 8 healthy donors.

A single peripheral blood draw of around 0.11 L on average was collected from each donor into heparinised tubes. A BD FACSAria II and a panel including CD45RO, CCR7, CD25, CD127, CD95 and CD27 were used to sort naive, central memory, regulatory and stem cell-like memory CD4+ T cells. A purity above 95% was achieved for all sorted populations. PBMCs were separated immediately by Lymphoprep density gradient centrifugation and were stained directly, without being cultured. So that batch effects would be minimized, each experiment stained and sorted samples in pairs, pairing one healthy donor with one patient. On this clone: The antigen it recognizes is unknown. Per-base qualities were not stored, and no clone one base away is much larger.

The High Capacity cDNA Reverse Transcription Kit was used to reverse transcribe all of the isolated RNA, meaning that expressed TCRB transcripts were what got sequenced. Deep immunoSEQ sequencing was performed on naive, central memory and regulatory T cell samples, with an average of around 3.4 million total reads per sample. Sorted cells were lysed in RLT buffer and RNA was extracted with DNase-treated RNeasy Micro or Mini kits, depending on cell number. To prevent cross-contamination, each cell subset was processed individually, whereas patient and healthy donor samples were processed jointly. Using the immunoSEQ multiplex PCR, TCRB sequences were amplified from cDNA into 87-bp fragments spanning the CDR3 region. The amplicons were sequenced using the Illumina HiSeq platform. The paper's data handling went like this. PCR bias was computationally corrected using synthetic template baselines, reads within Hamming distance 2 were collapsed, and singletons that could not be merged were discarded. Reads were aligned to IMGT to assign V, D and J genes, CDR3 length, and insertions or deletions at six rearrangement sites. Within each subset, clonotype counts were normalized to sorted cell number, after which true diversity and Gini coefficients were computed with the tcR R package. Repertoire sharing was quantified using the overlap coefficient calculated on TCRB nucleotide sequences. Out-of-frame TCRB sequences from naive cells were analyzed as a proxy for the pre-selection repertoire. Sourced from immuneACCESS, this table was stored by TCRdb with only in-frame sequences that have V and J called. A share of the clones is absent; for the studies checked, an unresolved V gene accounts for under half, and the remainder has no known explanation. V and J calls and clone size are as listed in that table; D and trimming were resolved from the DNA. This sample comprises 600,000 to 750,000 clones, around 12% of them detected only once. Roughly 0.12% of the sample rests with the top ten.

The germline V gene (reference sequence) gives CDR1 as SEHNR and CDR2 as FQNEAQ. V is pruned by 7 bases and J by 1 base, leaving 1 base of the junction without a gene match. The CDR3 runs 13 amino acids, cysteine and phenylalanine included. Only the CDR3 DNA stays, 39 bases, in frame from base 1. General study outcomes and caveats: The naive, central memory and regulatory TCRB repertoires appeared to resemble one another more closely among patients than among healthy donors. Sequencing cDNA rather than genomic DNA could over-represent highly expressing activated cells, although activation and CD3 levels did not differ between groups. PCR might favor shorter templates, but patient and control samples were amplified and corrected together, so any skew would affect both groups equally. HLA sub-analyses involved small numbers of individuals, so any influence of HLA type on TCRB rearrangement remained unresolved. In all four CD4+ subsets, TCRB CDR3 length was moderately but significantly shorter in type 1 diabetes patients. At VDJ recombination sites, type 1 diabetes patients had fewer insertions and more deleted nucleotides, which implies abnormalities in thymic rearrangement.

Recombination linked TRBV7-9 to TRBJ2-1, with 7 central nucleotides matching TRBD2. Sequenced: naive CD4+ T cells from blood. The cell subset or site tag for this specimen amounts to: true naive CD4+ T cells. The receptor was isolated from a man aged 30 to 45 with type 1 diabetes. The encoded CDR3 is CASTGGSYNEQFF. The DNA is TGTGCCAGCACGGGAGGTTCCTACAATGAGCAGTTCTTC.